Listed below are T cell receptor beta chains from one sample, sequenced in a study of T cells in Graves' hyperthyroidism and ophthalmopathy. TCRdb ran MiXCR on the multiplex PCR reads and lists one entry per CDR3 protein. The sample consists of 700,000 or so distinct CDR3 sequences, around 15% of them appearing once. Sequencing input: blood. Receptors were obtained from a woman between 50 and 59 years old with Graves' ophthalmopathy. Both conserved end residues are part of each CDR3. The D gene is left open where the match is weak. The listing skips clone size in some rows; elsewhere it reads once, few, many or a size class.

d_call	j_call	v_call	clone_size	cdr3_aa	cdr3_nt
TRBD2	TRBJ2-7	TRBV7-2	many	CASSLGSLAVVYEQYF	TGTGCCAGCAGCTTAGGATCGCTAGCGGTTGTCTACGAGCAGTACTTC
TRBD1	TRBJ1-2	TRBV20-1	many	CSAETGWPYYGYTF	TGCAGTGCTGAGACAGGGTGGCCCTACTATGGCTACACCTTC
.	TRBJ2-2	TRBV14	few	CASSQGRVRNTGELFF	TGTGCCAGCAGCCAAGGGCGCGTAAGAAATACCGGGGAGCTGTTTTTT
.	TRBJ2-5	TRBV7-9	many	CASSDTRESETQYF	TGTGCCAGCAGCGATACCCGCGAGTCGGAGACCCAGTACTTC
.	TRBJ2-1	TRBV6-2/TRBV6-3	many	CASSVLDEQFF	TGTGCCAGCTCGGTCCTGGATGAGCAGTTCTTC
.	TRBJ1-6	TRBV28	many	CASSLVLNSPLHF	TGTGCCAGCAGTTTAGTCTTAAATTCACCCCTCCACTTT
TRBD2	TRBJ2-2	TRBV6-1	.	CASTRRGLANTGELFF	TGTGCCAGCACTAGGAGGGGACTAGCGAACACCGGGGAGCTGTTTTTT
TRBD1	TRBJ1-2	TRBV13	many	CASSYGQGQIPNYGYTF	TGTGCCAGCAGCTACGGACAGGGACAAATCCCTAACTATGGCTACACCTTC
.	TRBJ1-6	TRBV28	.	CASRTGTENSPLHF	TGTGCCAGCAGAACCGGGACCGAGAATTCACCCCTCCACTTT
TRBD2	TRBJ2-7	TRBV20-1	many	CSAAKTSGSSYEQYF	TGCAGTGCTGCCAAGACTAGCGGGAGCTCCTACGAGCAGTACTTC
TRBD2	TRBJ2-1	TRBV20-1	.	CSARELAGASRKQFF	TGCAGTGCTAGAGAACTAGCGGGAGCGTCTCGGAAGCAGTTCTTC
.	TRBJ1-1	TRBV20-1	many	CSARRGGGTEAFF	TGCAGTGCTAGGAGGGGGGGAGGCACTGAAGCTTTCTTT
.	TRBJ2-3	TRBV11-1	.	CASSLASGSPTDTQYF	TGTGCCAGCAGCTTAGCTTCCGGGAGCCCAACAGATACGCAGTATTTT
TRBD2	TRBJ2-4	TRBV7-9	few	CASSSHRGGALTKNIQYF	TGTGCCAGCAGCTCACACCGGGGGGGGGCGCTTACCAAAAACATTCAGTACTTC
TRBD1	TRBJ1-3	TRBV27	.	CASSQLTGGGNTIYF	TGTGCCAGCAGCCAATTAACAGGGGGCGGAAACACCATATATTTT
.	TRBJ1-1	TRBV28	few	CASISPEQAGAFF	TGTGCCAGCATTTCTCCTGAACAGGCAGGAGCTTTCTTT
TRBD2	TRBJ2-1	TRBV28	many	CASSLGGDTDEQFF	TGTGCCAGCAGTTTGGGGGGGGATACGGATGAGCAGTTCTTC
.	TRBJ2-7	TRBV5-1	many	CASSSNVGLSYEQYF	TGCGCCAGCAGCTCCAACGTGGGGCTCTCCTACGAGCAGTACTTC
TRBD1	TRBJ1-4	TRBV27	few	CASSLSGTGVEKLFF	TGTGCCAGCAGTTTATCGGGGACAGGGGTTGAAAAACTGTTTTTT
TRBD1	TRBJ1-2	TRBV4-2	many	CASREGQGSYGYTF	TGTGCCAGCAGGGAGGGACAGGGAAGCTATGGCTACACCTTC
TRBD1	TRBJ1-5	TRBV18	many	CASSSLTGHSNQPQHF	TGTGCCAGCTCATCCTTGACAGGGCATAGCAATCAGCCCCAGCATTTT
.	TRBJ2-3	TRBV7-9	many	CASSLSRLGSTDTQYF	TGTGCCAGCAGCTTATCTAGGTTGGGGAGCACAGATACGCAGTATTTT
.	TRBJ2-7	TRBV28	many	CASSTRQTYEQYF	TGTGCCAGCAGCACTAGACAGACCTACGAGCAGTACTTC
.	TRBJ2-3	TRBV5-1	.	CASSPMTLFTDTQYF	TGCGCCAGCAGCCCTATGACACTTTTCACAGATACGCAGTATTTT
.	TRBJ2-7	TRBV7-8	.	CASSLSRYSYEQYF	TGTGCCAGCAGCTTATCCAGGTACTCCTACGAGCAGTACTTC
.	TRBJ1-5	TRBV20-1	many	CSASDSKPQHF	TGCAGTGCTAGCGACAGTAAGCCCCAGCATTTT
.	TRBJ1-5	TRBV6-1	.	CASSAGGNQPQHF	TGTGCCAGCTCCGCAGGTGGCAATCAGCCCCAGCATTTT
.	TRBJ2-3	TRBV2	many	CASSGSHSDTQYF	TGTGCCAGCAGTGGATCCCACTCAGATACGCAGTATTTT
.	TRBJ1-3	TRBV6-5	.	CASSYRRTVSGNTIYF	TGTGCCAGCAGTTACAGGAGGACAGTGTCTGGAAACACCATATATTTT
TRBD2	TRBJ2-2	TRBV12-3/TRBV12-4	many	CACRLRAGEGPGELFF	TGTGCCTGCAGACTTCGAGCGGGAGAGGGGCCCGGGGAGCTGTTTTTT
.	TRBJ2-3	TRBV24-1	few	CATSDFGFSSTDTQYF	TGTGCCACCAGTGATTTCGGATTCTCTAGCACAGATACGCAGTATTTT
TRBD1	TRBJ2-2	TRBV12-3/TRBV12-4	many	CASLRYRTGGLDVRTGELFF	TGTGCCAGCCTTAGATATAGGACAGGGGGACTAGATGTCCGCACCGGGGAGCTGTTTTTT
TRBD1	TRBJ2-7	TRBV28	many	CASSFSGTGGNEQYF	TGTGCCAGCAGTTTTTCCGGGACAGGGGGCAACGAGCAGTACTTC
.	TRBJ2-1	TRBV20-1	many	CSVKRQFDSYNEQFF	TGCAGTGTTAAGCGGCAGTTTGACTCCTACAATGAGCAGTTCTTC
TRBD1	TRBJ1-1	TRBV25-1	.	CASSELRGTGMSDTEAFF	TGTGCCAGCAGTGAATTGCGAGGGACAGGGATGTCGGACACTGAAGCTTTCTTT
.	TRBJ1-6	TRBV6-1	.	CATRRGRSFDSPLHF	TGTGCCACCCGGAGGGGCAGGAGTTTCGATTCACCCCTCCACTTT
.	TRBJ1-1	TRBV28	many	CASSLVQINTEAFF	TGTGCCAGCAGTTTGGTACAGATTAACACTGAAGCTTTCTTT
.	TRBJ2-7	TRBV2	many	CASMRDGAVTYEQYF	TGTGCCAGCATGAGAGATGGGGCAGTGACCTACGAGCAGTACTTC
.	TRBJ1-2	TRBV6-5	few	CASSYSRGPGLDSNYGYTF	TGTGCCAGCAGTTACTCGAGGGGCCCGGGACTAGACTCTAACTATGGCTACACCTTC
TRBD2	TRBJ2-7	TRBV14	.	CASSAGRTSESSRPYEQYF	TGTGCCAGCAGCGCAGGACGGACTAGCGAGAGTTCTCGTCCTTACGAGCAGTACTTC
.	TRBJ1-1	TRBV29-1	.	CSVVVVLGTEAFF	TGCAGCGTTGTGGTGGTTTTAGGCACTGAAGCTTTCTTT
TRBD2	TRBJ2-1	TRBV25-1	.	CASGLAGYYNEQFF	TGTGCCAGCGGCCTAGCGGGGTACTACAATGAGCAGTTCTTC
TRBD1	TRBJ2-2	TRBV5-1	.	CASSSAGQGYTGELFF	TGCGCCAGCAGCTCGGCGGGACAGGGGTACACCGGGGAGCTGTTTTTT
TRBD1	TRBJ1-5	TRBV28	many	CASTLDRVGNQPQHF	TGTGCCAGCACCTTGGACAGGGTCGGCAATCAGCCCCAGCATTTT
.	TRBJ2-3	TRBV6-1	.	CASTDAWGTDTQYF	TGTGCCAGCACCGACGCGTGGGGCACAGATACGCAGTATTTT
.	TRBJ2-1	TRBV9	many	CASSVGGQAAYNEQFF	TGTGCCAGCAGCGTAGGAGGGCAGGCCGCATACAATGAGCAGTTCTTC
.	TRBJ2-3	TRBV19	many	CASSNPGQGTDTQYF	TGTGCCAGTAGTAATCCGGGACAAGGCACAGATACGCAGTATTTT
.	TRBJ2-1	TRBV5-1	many	CASSSPRGAEQFF	TGCGCCAGCAGCTCGCCGAGGGGGGCTGAGCAGTTCTTC
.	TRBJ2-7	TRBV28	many	CASCCREGRRYEQYF	TGTGCCAGCTGTTGCCGAGAGGGGAGGAGGTACGAGCAGTACTTC
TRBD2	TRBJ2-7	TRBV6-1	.	CASNIAGGTYEQYF	TGTGCCAGCAACATAGCGGGAGGGACCTACGAGCAGTACTTC
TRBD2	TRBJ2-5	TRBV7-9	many	CASSETSGRALQETQYF	TGTGCCAGCAGCGAAACTAGCGGGAGGGCCCTCCAAGAGACCCAGTACTTC
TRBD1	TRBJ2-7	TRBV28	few	CASSLGGQGSYGYEQYF	TGTGCCAGCAGTTTAGGTGGACAGGGTTCATATGGCTACGAGCAGTACTTC
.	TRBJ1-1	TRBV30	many	CAWSTGGFGTEAFF	TGTGCCTGGAGTACCGGAGGGTTCGGCACTGAAGCTTTCTTT